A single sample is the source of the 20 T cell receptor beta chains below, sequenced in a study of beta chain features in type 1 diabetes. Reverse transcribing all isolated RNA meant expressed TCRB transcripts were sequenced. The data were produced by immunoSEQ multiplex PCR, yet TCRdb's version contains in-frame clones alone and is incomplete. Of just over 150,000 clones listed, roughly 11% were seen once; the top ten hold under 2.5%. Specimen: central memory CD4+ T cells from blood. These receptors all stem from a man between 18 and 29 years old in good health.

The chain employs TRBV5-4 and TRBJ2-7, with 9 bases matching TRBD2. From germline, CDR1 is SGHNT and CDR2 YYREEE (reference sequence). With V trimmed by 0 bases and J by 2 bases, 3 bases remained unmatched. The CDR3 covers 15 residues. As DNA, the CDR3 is TGTGCCAGCAGCTTGGCTAGCGGGAAGGCCTACGAGCAGTACTTC. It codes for CASSLASGKAYEQYF.

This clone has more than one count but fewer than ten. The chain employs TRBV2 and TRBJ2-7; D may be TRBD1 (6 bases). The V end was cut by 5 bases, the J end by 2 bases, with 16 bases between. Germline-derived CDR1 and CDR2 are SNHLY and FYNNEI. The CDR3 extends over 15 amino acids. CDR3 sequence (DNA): TGTGCCAGCAGTCGCGGACAGTTTGGCCCCTACGAGCAGTACTTC. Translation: CASSRGQFGPYEQYF.

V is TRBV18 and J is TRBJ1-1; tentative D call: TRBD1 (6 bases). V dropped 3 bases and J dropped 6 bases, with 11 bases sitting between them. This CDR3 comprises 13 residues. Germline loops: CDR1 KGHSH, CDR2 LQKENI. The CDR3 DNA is TGTGCCAGCTCACCTGACAGGCGGGCTGAAGCTTTCTTT. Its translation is CASSPDRRAEAFF.

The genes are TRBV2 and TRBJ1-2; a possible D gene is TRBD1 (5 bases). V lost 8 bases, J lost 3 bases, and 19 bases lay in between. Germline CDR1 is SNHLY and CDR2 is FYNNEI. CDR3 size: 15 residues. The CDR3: CASLMDNQAYYGYTF. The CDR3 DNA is TGTGCCAGCCTTATGGACAATCAGGCGTACTATGGCTACACCTTC.

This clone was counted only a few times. The DNA of the CDR3 is TGTGCCATGACCGACAGGGCCCTCCAAGAGACCCAGTACTTC. It encodes CAMTDRALQETQYF. The genes are TRBV21-1 and TRBJ2-5; the D call TRBD1 from the table was never checked on the DNA. TRBV21-1 represents a pseudogene. The CDR3 sequence is 14 residues long.

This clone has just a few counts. The CDR3 nucleotides read TGTGCCAGCAGTCCAGAGCAGGGACGGGCACAGCCCCAGCATTTT. This encodes CASSPEQGRAQPQHF. V gene TRBV27 combines with J gene TRBJ1-5; possibly TRBD1 for D (5 bases). Germline V gene lookup returns CDR1 MNHEY and CDR2 SMNVEV (reference sequence). This CDR3 is 15 amino acids long. V lost 5 bases to trimming and J lost 7 bases, with 18 bases between them.

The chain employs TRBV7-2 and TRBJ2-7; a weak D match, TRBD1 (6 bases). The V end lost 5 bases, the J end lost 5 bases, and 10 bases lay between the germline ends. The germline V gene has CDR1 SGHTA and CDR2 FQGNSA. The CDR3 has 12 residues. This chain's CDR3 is CASSLQGHEQYF. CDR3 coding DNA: TGTGCCAGCAGCCTACAGGGCCACGAGCAGTACTTC.

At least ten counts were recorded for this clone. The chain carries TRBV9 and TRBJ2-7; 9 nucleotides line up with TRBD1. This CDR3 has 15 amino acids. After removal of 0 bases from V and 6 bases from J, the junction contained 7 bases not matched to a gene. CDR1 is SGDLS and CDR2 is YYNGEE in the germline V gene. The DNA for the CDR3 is TGTGCCAGCAGCGTAGCAGCCGGGACAGGGTTCGAGCAGTACTTC. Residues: CASSVAAGTGFEQYF.

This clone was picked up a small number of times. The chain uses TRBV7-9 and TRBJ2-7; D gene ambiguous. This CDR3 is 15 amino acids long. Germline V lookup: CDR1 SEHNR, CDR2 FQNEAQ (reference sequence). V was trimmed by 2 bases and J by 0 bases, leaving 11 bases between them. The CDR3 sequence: CASSLRAQSSYEQYF. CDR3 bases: TGTGCCAGCAGCTTAAGGGCCCAGAGCTCCTACGAGCAGTACTTC.

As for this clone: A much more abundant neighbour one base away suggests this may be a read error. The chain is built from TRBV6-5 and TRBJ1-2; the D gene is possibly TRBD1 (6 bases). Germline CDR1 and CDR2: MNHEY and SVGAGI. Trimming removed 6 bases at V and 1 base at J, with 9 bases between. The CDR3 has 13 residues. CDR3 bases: TGTGCCAGCAGCCTGGACAGTAACTATGGCTACACCTTC. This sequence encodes CASSLDSNYGYTF.

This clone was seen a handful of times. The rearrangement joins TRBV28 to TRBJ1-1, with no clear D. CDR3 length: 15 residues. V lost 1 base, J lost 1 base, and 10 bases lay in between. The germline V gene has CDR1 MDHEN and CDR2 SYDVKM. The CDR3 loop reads CASSLSRARNTEAFF. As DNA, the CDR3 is TGTGCCAGCAGTTTATCAAGGGCGCGGAACACTGAAGCTTTCTTT.

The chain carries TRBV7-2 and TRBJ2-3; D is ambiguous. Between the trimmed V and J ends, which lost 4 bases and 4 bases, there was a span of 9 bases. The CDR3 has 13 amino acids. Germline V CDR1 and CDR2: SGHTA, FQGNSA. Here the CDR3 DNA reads TGTGCCAGCAGCTCCTTGGCGTCAGATACGCAGTATTTT. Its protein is CASSSLASDTQYF.

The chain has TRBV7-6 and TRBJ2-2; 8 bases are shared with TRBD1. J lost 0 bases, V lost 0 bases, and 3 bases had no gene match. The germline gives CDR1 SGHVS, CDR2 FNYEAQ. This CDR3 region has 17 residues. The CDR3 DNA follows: TGTGCCAGCAGCTTAGCGCGGGACAGGTCGAACACCGGGGAGCTGTTTTTT. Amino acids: CASSLARDRSNTGELFF.

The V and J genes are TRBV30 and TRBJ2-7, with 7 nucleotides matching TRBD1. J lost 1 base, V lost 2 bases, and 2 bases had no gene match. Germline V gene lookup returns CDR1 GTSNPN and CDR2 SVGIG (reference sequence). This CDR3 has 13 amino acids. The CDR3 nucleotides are TGTGCCTGGAGTAGGGGACAGTCCTACGAGCAGTACTTC. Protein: CAWSRGQSYEQYF.

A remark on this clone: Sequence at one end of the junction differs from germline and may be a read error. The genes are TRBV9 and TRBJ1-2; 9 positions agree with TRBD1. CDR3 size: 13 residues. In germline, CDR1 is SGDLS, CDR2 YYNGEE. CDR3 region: CASSPSGQGSLDF. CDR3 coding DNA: TGTGCCAGCAGCCCATCGGGACAGGGCTCTCTTGATTTC.

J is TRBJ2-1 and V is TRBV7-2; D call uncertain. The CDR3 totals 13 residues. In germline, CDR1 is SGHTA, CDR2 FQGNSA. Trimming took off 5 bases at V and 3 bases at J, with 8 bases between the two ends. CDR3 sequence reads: CASSPTVYNEQFF. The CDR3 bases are TGTGCCAGCAGCCCTACGGTCTACAATGAGCAGTTCTTC.

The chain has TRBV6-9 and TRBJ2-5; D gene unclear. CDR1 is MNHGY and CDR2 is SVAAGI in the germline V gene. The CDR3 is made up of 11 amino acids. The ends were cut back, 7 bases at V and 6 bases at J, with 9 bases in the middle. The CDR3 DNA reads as TGTGCCAGCAATAAGGTTAAGACCCAGTACTTC. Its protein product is CASNKVKTQYF.

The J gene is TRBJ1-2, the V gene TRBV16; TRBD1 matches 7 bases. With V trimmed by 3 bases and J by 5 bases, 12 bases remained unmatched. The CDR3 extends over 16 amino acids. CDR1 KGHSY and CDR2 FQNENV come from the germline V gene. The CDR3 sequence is CASSHTGDRSGYGYTF. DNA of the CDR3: TGTGCCAGCAGCCATACAGGGGATCGGTCGGGATATGGCTACACCTTC.

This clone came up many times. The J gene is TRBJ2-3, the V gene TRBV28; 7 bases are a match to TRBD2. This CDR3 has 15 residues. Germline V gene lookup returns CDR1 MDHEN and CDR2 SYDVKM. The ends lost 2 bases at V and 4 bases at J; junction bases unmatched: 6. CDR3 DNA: TGTGCCAGCAGTTTAAGCGGGGCTCGGGCAGATACGCAGTATTTT. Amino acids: CASSLSGARADTQYF.

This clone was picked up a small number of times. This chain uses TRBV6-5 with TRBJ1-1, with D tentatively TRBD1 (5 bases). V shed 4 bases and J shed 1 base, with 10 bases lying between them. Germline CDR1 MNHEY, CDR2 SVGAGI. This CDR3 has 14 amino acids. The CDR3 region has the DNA TGTGCCAGCAGTTCTCAGGGCTGGAACACTGAAGCTTTCTTT. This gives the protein CASSSQGWNTEAFF.